Presented here are 27 T cell receptor beta chains from one specimen sequenced in a study of T cells after posttransplantation cyclophosphamide. Assay used: immunoSEQ multiplex PCR; TCRdb lists only in-frame clones, some missing. This sample comprises around 34,000 clones, none seen once only. The material sequenced was PBMCs. All receptors come from a man in his fifties in good health, CMV-negative, and a related stem cell transplant donor.

In its sample, this clone was seen many times. The rearrangement links TRBV29-1 to TRBJ2-7, with D maybe TRBD2 (5 bases). The V gene lost 7 bases and the J gene lost 6 bases, with 25 bases spanning the gap. Germline V gene data show CDR1 as SQVTM and CDR2 as ANQGSEA. The CDR3 covers 15 residues. The CDR3 DNA follows: TGCAGCGCATTATCAATACGGGGTTCCCTCATCGAGCAGTACTTC. Amino acids: CSALSIRGSLIEQYF.

This clone was counted at least ten times. V gene TRBV10-3 combines with J gene TRBJ1-4, with a possible D match to TRBD1 (5 bases). Germline CDR1 is ENHRY and CDR2 is SYGVKD. The CDR3 runs to 16 residues. V lost 4 bases and J lost 1, with 13 bases in between. CDR3 nucleotides: TGTGCCATCAGTGCGGGGGTAGCCCGAACTAATGAAAAACTGTTTTTT. Translation: CAISAGVARTNEKLFF.

This clone was detected many times. This chain connects TRBV7-6 to TRBJ2-6; 7 bases align to TRBD1. Germline values: CDR1 SGHVS, CDR2 FNYEAQ. The CDR3 extends over 17 amino acids. Losses at the gene ends were 1 base for V and 0 bases for J; bases not matched to a gene: 3. CDR3 sequence reads: CASSLGGGSSGANVLTF. The CDR3 nucleotides are TGTGCCAGCAGCTTAGGAGGGGGCAGCTCTGGGGCCAACGTCCTGACTTTC.

Ten or more counts support this clone. V and J are TRBV27 and TRBJ1-2; D possibly corresponds to TRBD1 (6 bases). Germline-derived CDR1 and CDR2 are MNHEY and SMNVEV (reference sequence). This CDR3 region has 14 residues. V was trimmed by 5 bases and J by 1 base, leaving 11 bases between them. The CDR3 DNA sequence: TGTGCCAGCAGTCCATGGACAGATAACTATGGCTACACCTTC. It is translated as CASSPWTDNYGYTF.

This clone was observed many times. This rearrangement joins TRBV10-3 to TRBJ1-5; D is unresolved. The CDR3 runs 13 residues. The V end was cut by 3 bases, the J end by 4 bases, with 7 bases between. Germline assignment: CDR1 ENHRY and CDR2 SYGVKD. The DNA of the CDR3 is TGTGCCATCAGTGATGGAGATAATCAGCCCCAGCATTTT. Encoded protein: CAISDGDNQPQHF.

This clone was recorded at least ten times. The genes are TRBV11-2 and TRBJ2-7; 7 bases fit TRBD1. Germline V gene lookup returns CDR1 SGHAT and CDR2 FQNNGV. The J segment lost 1 base and the V segment lost 5 bases, leaving 5 bases of the junction unmatched. CDR3 length: 14 residues. CDR3 DNA: TGTGCCAGCAGCCCGGGACAGCTTTCCTACGAGCAGTACTTC. Translation: CASSPGQLSYEQYF.

This clone was observed at least ten times. The chain couples TRBV18 to TRBJ2-5, with D tentatively TRBD2 (6 bases). This CDR3 has 14 residues. V dropped 3 bases and J dropped 5 bases, with 13 bases sitting between them. Per germline, CDR1 KGHSH and CDR2 LQKENI. The CDR3 region has the DNA TGTGCCAGCTCACCTGACGGGAGTTGGGAGACCCAGTACTTC. Its protein product is CASSPDGSWETQYF.

In its sample, this clone was seen many times. This chain uses TRBV5-1 with TRBJ2-3, with a tentative D call TRBD1 (7 bases). Germline V gives CDR1 SGHRS, CDR2 YFSETQ. The length of the CDR3 is 15 residues. V was cut by 3 bases and J by 0 bases, with 11 bases left in between. CDR3 DNA: TGCGCCAGCAGCTCGGGGGACAGAAGCACAGATACGCAGTATTTT. It translates to CASSSGDRSTDTQYF.

In its sample, this clone was seen many times. The J gene is TRBJ2-1, the V gene TRBV5-5, with 10 bases aligning to TRBD1. Germline loops: CDR1 SGHKS, CDR2 YYEKEE (reference sequence). This CDR3 is 15 amino acids long. V lost 4 bases, J lost 7 bases, and 8 bases stayed unmatched. The CDR3 loop is CASSPRDRGRNEQFF. The CDR3 DNA sequence: TGTGCCAGCAGCCCCCGGGACAGGGGAAGGAATGAGCAGTTCTTC.

At least ten counts were recorded for this clone. The chain recombines TRBV7-2 with TRBJ2-2; 7 nucleotides match TRBD2. This CDR3 is built from 14 residues. The V gene's germline CDR1 is SGHTA and CDR2 FQGNSA. With V trimmed by 7 bases and J by 4 bases, 6 bases remained unmatched. The CDR3 loop is CASKRGEGTGELFF. CDR3 coding DNA: TGTGCCAGCAAACGGGGGGAGGGCACCGGGGAGCTGTTTTTT.

This clone was counted ten times or more. This chain joins TRBV7-2 and TRBJ1-1; 9 bases are shared with TRBD1. The length of the CDR3 is 13 residues. V trimming: 5 bases; J trimming: 6 bases; junction bases outside the gene matches: 4. Germline CDR1 SGHTA, CDR2 FQGNSA. As DNA, the CDR3 is TGTGCCAGCAGCCGGGACAGGGTCGCTGAAGCTTTCTTT. It codes for CASSRDRVAEAFF.

The CDR3 DNA sequence: TGTGCCAGCAGCCAATTCCAGGGGTACGAGCAGTACTTC. Protein product: CASSQFQGYEQYF. The gene calls are TRBV16 and TRBJ2-7; a weak D match, TRBD1 (6 bases). With 1 base removed from V and 4 bases from J, the gap between germline ends came to 8 bases. Per the germline V gene, CDR1 is KGHSY and CDR2 is FQNENV. This CDR3 is 13 amino acids long.

This clone occurred a few times. This chain joins TRBV4-1 and TRBJ2-5; 7 nucleotides agree with TRBD2. The DNA end favors TRBJ2-7, so the J call may be wrong. Germline V gene data show CDR1 as MGHRA and CDR2 as YSYEKL. This CDR3 comprises 16 residues. Here the CDR3 reads CASSQLASAGVYEQYF. CDR3 nucleotides: TGCGCCAGCAGCCAACTAGCGAGTGCGGGGGTCTACGAGCAGTACTTC.

This clone was counted between two and nine times. A much more abundant neighbour one base away suggests this may be a read error. The J gene is TRBJ2-5, the V gene TRBV6-1; D is perhaps TRBD2 (6 bases). The CDR3 runs to 13 residues. The germline V gene encodes CDR1 MNHNS and CDR2 SASEGT. CDR3 DNA: TGTAGCTCCCGGCAGGGACTTGTTGTTGCGCAGTACTTC. The encoded protein is CSSRQGLVVAQYF.

The sample holds many counts of this clone. V usage is TRBV7-9 and J usage is TRBJ2-1; the D is unclear. CDR3 length equals 14 residues. The germline V and J ends were trimmed by 1 base and 5 bases, with 9 bases remaining between them. From germline, CDR1 is SEHNR and CDR2 FQNEAQ (reference sequence). This CDR3 reads CASSLVVKNNEQFF. The DNA of the CDR3 is TGTGCCAGCAGCTTAGTTGTAAAAAACAATGAGCAGTTCTTC.

In this sample, this clone turned up many times. The chain links TRBV30 to TRBJ2-7; possibly TRBD1 for D (6 bases). CDR1 and CDR2 (germline): GTSNPN, SVGIG (reference sequence). Trimming cost V 2 bases and J 0 bases, with 11 bases left between them. This CDR3 has 14 residues. Here the CDR3 reads CAWSQYRVSYEQYF. The CDR3 DNA reads TGTGCCTGGAGTCAATACAGGGTCTCCTACGAGCAGTACTTC.

This clone was detected many times. The rearrangement uses TRBV30 and TRBJ1-2; D is uncertain. Germline V lookup: CDR1 GTSNPN, CDR2 SVGIG (reference sequence). The V end lost 0 bases, the J end lost 4 bases, and 6 bases lay between the germline ends. The CDR3 runs 12 residues. The CDR3 sequence is CAWSVISYGYTF. The CDR3 region has the DNA TGTGCCTGGAGTGTTATCAGCTATGGCTACACCTTC.

This clone was counted many times. The CDR3 loop reads CASFEGGIYEQYF. CDR3 bases: TGTGCCAGCTTTGAGGGGGGGATTTACGAGCAGTACTTC. The chain joins TRBV11-1 to TRBJ2-7, with a possible D match to TRBD2 (7 bases). The CDR3 sequence is 13 residues long. The germline V and J ends were trimmed by 8 bases and 4 bases, with 15 bases remaining between them. CDR1 is SGHAT, CDR2 FQDESV, per germline (reference sequence).

In this sample, this clone turned up many times. The chain joins TRBV6-5 to TRBJ2-3, with D perhaps matching TRBD1 (5 bases). This CDR3 has 14 residues. Germline V CDR1 and CDR2: MNHEY, SVGAGI. V was trimmed by 6 bases and J by 4 bases, leaving 14 bases between them. The CDR3 coding sequence is TGTGCCAGCAGCCCCAGGGATCTCCCAGATACGCAGTATTTT. This codes for CASSPRDLPDTQYF.

This clone was observed a few times. The chain carries TRBV27 and TRBJ2-2; 7 bases fit TRBD2. V gave up 2 bases and J gave up 1 base; unmatched junction bases: 4. CDR1 MNHEY and CDR2 SMNVEV come from the germline V gene (reference sequence). This CDR3 has 16 residues. The CDR3: CASSLVGTMNTGELFF. CDR3 DNA: TGTGCCAGCAGTTTAGTGGGGACTATGAACACCGGGGAGCTGTTTTTT.

Many counts were recorded for this clone. The chain carries TRBV7-3 and TRBJ1-1; the match to TRBD1 covers 9 bases. CDR3 length: 13 amino acids. V dropped 5 bases and J dropped 3; count of bases not matched to a gene: 1. Germline loops: CDR1 SGHTA, CDR2 FQGTGA. The CDR3 protein is CASSRDRDTEAFF. For the CDR3, the DNA is TGTGCCAGCAGCCGGGACAGGGACACTGAAGCTTTCTTT.

This clone has ten or more counts. The genes are TRBV9 and TRBJ2-1, with 11 nucleotides matching TRBD2. CDR3 length: 15 amino acids. The J segment lost 10 bases and the V segment lost 4 bases, leaving 10 bases of the junction unmatched. Germline values: CDR1 SGDLS, CDR2 YYNGEE. The CDR3 DNA follows: TGTGCCAGCAGCCGAACTAGCGGGGGCATGGGGGAGCAGTTCTTC. Its translation is CASSRTSGGMGEQFF.

This clone was picked up many times. V and J are TRBV25-1 and TRBJ2-7, with 8 positions matching TRBD1. This CDR3 is built from 15 residues. Per the germline V gene, CDR1 is MGHDK and CDR2 is SYGVNS. V lost 5 bases and J lost 0; bases outside the gene matches: 6. Here the CDR3 reads CASSTQDRASYEQYF. The CDR3 region has the DNA TGTGCCAGCAGTACACAGGACAGGGCCTCCTACGAGCAGTACTTC.

This clone was counted only a few times. The chain joins TRBV6-5 to TRBJ2-3, with 7 bases aligning to TRBD2. With 4 bases clipped from V and 5 bases from J, the junction kept 6 bases outside the gene matches. Looked up from germline, CDR1 is MNHEY and CDR2 is SVGAGI. This CDR3 is 14 amino acids long. CDR3 residues: CASSFGLVGDTQYF. The CDR3 DNA reads TGTGCCAGCAGTTTCGGACTAGTGGGAGATACGCAGTATTTT.

There are many counts of this clone. The chain has TRBV6-6 and TRBJ2-1, with no clear D. Trimming cost V 6 bases and J 7 bases, with 10 bases left between them. The CDR3 is 12 amino acids. CDR1 MNHNY and CDR2 SVGAGI come from the germline V gene (reference sequence). This CDR3 is CASSKQMNEQFF. The CDR3 DNA reads TGTGCCAGCAGCAAACAAATGAATGAGCAGTTCTTC.

This chain uses TRBV6-5 with TRBJ2-7, with D uncertain. CDR1 is MNHEY, CDR2 SVGAGI, per germline. This CDR3 has 14 amino acids. V lost 0 bases to trimming and J lost 5 bases, with 11 bases between them. CDR3 protein: CASSYSRGTNEQYF. The CDR3 bases are TGTGCCAGCAGTTACTCGAGAGGTACCAACGAGCAGTACTTC.

At least ten counts were recorded for this clone. The J gene is TRBJ1-2, the V gene TRBV19; maybe TRBD1 (5 bases). From germline, CDR1 is LNHDA and CDR2 SQIVND (reference sequence). This CDR3 comprises 11 residues. V was cut by 7 bases and J by 7 bases, with 10 bases left in between. CDR3 amino acids: CASTIGGGYTF. CDR3 in DNA: TGTGCCAGTACCATCGGGGGTGGCTACACCTTC.